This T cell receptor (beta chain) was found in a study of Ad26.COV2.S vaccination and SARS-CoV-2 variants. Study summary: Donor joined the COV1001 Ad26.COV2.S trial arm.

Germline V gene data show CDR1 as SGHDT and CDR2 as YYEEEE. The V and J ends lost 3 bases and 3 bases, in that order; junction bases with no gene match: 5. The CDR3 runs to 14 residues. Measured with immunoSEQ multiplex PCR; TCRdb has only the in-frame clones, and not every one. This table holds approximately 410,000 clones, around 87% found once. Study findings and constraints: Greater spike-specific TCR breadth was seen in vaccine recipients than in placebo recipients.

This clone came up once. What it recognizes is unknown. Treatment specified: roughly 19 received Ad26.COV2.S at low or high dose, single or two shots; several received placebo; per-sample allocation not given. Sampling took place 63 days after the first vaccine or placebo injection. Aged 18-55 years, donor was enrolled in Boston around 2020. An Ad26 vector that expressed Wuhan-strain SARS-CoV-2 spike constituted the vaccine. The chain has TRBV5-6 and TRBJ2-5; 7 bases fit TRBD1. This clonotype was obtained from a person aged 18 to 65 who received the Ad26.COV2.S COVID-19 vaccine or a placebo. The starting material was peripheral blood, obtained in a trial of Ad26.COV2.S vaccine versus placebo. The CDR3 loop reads CASSSLGGEETQYF. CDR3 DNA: TGTGCCAGCAGCTCTTTAGGGGGCGAAGAGACCCAGTACTTC.